This T cell receptor beta chain was identified during a study of shared clonotypes between healthy human individuals. Whole-study context: Three men and a couple of women, aged 18 to 49, were donors.

Selected positively for CCR7 and CD45RO-negative, naive CD8 cells excluded terminally differentiated effector memory CD45RA+ cells. With 6 bases removed from V and 5 bases from J, the gap between germline ends came to 13 bases. This CDR3 region has 14 residues. The V gene's germline CDR1 is KGHSH and CDR2 LQKENI. TCRdb's copy holds only in-frame clones and misses some; the assay was immunoSEQ multiplex PCR. This repertoire shows about 820,000 clones, over 90% found once; its top ten account for less than 25%. The specimen was naive CD8+ T cells sorted from blood. The chain is built from TRBV18 and TRBJ1-4; no definite D call. The source is a man under 40 in good health. The DNA for the CDR3 is TGTGCCAGCTCCCCCGCCTACGACAATGAAAAACTGTTTTTT. Its translation: CASSPAYDNEKLFF.